The subject of this entry is one T cell receptor beta chain. Its cognate antigen is unknown. Generated by immunoSEQ multiplex PCR, the TCRdb table keeps only in-frame clones and is missing some. Of 2,500,000 or so clones detected, roughly 92% appear once; the ten largest clones hold 0.3% to 0.45%. These data originate in a study of shared clonotypes between healthy human individuals. Overall study findings and caveats: Large sequencing depth failed to make sorted-subset sequencing complete, rarefaction showed. Larger richness was generally estimated for naive than memory subsets. Shared clonotypes: 4.5% to 5% naive CD4, around 4% naive CD8, less than 2.5% memory CD4, 0.4% to 0.5% memory CD8.

Looked up from germline, CDR1 is KGHSH and CDR2 is LQKENI. The CDR3 runs 19 residues. Trimming removed 1 base at V and 0 bases at J, with 21 bases between. This chain uses TRBV18 with TRBJ1-1, with D uncertain. This receptor was taken from a man aged 18-30 years in good health. Some clones in this sample may be carry-over from other donors' samples. The sequenced sample was naive CD4+ T cells from PBMCs. The subset denotes: CD45RA+ positively selected. The CDR3 reads CASSPRARGMPDMNTEAFF. CDR3 in DNA: TGTGCCAGCTCACCACGTGCTCGGGGAATGCCTGACATGAACACTGAAGCTTTCTTT.